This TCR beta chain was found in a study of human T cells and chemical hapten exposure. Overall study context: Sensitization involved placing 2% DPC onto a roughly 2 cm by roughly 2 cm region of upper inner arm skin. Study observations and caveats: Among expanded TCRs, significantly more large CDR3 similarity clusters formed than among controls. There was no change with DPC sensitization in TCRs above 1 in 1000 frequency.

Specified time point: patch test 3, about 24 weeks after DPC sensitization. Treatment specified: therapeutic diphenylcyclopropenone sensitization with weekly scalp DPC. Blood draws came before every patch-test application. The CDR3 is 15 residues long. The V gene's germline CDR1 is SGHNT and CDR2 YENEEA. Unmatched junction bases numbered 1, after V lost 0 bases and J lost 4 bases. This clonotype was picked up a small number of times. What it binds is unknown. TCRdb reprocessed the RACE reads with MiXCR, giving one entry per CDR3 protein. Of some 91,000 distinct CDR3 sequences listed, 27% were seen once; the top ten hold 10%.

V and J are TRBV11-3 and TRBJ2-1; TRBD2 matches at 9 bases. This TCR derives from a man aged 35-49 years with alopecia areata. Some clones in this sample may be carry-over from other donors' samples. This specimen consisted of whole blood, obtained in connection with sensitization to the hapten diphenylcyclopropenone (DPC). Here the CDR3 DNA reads TGTGCCAGCAGCTTAGAAACTAGCGGGTACAATGAGCAGTTCTTC. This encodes CASSLETSGYNEQFF. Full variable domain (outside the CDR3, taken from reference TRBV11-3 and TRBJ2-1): EAGVVQSPRYKIIEKKQPVAFWCNPISGHNTLYWYLQNLGQGPELLIRYENEEAVDDSQLPKDRFSAERLKGVDSTLKIQPAELGDSAVYLCASSLETSGYNEQFFGPGTRLTVL.